This T cell receptor beta chain was profiled in a study of T cells in Graves' hyperthyroidism and ophthalmopathy. Whole-study results and caveats: Blood held most thyroid clonotypes expanded above 0.001 frequency.

This clonotype has ten or more counts. What it binds is not known. This CDR3 contains 14 residues. The V end was cut by 4 bases, the J end by 6 bases, with 11 bases between. CDR1 is SGHRS, CDR2 YFSETQ, per germline. Across 18 months, stable Graves' hyperthyroidism was marked by no progression to ophthalmopathy. Uncontrolled infection, other autoimmune disease, pregnancy or lactation disqualified patients from enrolment. Cells are PBMCs isolated from about 10 ml of fresh blood. TCR beta CDR3 region amplification was performed from RNA transcripts. During a first-round RT-PCR of the TCR CDR3, the HTBI primer set was used. TCRdb redid the calling of the multiplex PCR reads with MiXCR, one entry per CDR3 protein. The table has around 350,000 distinct CDR3 sequences, 15% to 20% seen once.

Sequenced sample: blood. The receptor comes from a woman between 18 and 29 years old with Graves' hyperthyroidism. The chain joins TRBV5-1 to TRBJ1-6; no firm D call. CDR3 in amino acids: CASSDIWANSPLHF. DNA for the CDR3: TGCGCCAGCAGCGATATTTGGGCTAATTCACCCCTCCACTTT.